This T cell receptor (beta chain) was recovered during a study of cytomegalovirus exposure and HLA in healthy donors. General observations from the study: The study put 150 to 200 TCR beta chains on its list as cytomegalovirus-associated. In vitro assays verified that three CMV-associated chains recognized CMV antigens specifically.

On this clone itself: Its specificity is unknown.

This table comes from immunoSEQ multiplex PCR, and its TCRdb copy is limited to in-frame clones, with some not included. Counted here are fewer than 250,000 clones, 70% to 90% occurring once; the ten biggest clones make up about 6%. The CDR3 is 16 amino acids. V lost 1 base to trimming and J lost 1 base, with 10 bases between them. The germline V gene has CDR1 LGHNA and CDR2 YNFKEQ. V and J are TRBV4-2 and TRBJ2-2; D is unresolved. The sample was PBMCs. This TCR came from a woman between 18 and 30 years old in good health and CMV-seronegative. The CDR3 spells CASSQATDGNTGELFF. As DNA, the CDR3 is TGTGCCAGCAGCCAAGCTACTGACGGGAACACCGGGGAGCTGTTTTTT.